This record looks at one T cell receptor (beta chain) sequence and its context. The sample belongs to a study of T cell changes during pregnancy in multiple sclerosis. CDR3 size: 14 residues. V lost 4 bases and J lost 5; bases outside the gene matches: 2. Sequencing was performed with immunoSEQ multiplex PCR; in TCRdb, only in-frame clones are kept and a portion is missing. This sample has about 93,000 clones; around 91% occur once, and the top ten carry about 1.6%. This TCR was recovered from a female donor in good health, enrolled as a control in a pregnancy study. The input for sequencing was peripheral blood, taken after pregnancy. This chain connects TRBV23-1 to TRBJ1-6; 7 bases line up with TRBD1. TRBV23-1 is an open reading frame, and its role is uncertain. CDR3 residues: CASSLGQNNSPLHF. The CDR3 nucleotides are TGCGCCAGCAGTCTGGGACAGAATAATTCACCCCTCCACTTT.